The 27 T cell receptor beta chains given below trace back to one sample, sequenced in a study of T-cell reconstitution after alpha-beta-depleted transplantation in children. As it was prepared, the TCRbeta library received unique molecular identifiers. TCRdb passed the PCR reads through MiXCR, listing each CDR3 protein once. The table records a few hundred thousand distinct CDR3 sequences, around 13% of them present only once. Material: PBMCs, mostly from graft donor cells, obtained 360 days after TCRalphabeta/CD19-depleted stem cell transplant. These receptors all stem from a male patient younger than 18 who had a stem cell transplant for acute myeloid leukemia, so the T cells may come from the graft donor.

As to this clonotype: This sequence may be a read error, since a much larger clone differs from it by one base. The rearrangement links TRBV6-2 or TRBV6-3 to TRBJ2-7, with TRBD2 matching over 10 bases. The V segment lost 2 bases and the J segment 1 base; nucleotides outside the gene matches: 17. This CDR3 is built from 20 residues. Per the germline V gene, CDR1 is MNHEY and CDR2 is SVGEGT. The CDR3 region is CASSYSPTRLAGVGSYEQYF. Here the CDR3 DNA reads TGTGCCAGCAGTTACAGCCCAACCCGGCTAGCGGGAGTCGGATCCTACGAGCAGTACTTC.

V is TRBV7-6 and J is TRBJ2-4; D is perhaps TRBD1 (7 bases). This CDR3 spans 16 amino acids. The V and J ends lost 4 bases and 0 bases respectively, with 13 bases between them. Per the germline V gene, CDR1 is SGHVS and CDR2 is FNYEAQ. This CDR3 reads CASSSGGPLAKNIQYF. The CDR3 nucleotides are TGTGCCAGCAGCTCAGGGGGGCCCCTAGCCAAAAACATTCAGTACTTC.

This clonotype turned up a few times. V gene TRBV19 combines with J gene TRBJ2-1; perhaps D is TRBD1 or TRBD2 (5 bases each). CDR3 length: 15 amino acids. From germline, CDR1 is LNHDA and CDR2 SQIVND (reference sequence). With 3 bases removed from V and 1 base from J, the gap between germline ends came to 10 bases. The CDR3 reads CASSIFEGSYNEQFF. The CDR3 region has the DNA TGTGCCAGTAGTATTTTCGAGGGGTCCTACAATGAGCAGTTCTTC.

Here the CDR3 reads CASTKGGAQNEQYF. The CDR3 coding sequence is TGTGCCAGCACCAAGGGGGGGGCGCAAAACGAGCAGTACTTC. This chain uses TRBV12-3 or TRBV12-4 with TRBJ2-7, with D maybe TRBD2 (7 bases). The CDR3 is 14 amino acids. The V end was cut by 7 bases, the J end by 5 bases, with 18 bases between.

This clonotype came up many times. The DNA for the CDR3 is TGTGCCAGCAGTTTAGGTAGGCTAGCGGGAGGTAATGAGCAGTTCTTC. Protein product: CASSLGRLAGGNEQFF. V is TRBV12-3 or TRBV12-4 and J is TRBJ2-1; 11 bases map to TRBD2. CDR3 length equals 16 residues. Unmatched junction bases numbered 6, after V lost 1 base and J lost 7 bases.

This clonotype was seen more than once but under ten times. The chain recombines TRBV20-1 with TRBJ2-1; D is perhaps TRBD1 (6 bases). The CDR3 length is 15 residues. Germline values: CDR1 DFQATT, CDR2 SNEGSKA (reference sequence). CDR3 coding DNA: TGCAGCGCCCTTGAAACCACAGGGAGTGGGAGTGAGCAGTTCTTC. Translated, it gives CSALETTGSGSEQFF.

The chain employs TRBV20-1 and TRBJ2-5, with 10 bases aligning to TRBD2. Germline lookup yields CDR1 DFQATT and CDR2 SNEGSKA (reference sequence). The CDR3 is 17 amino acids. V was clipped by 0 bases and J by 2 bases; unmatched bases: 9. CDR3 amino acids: CSARDRWTSGKQETQYF. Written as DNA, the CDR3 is TGCAGTGCTAGAGATAGGTGGACTAGCGGAAAACAAGAGACCCAGTACTTC.

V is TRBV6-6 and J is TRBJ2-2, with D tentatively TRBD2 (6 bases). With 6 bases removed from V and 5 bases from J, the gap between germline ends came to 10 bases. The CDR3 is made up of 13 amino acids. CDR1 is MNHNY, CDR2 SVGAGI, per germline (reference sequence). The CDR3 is CASRRLETGELFF. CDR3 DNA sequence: TGTGCCAGCAGGCGACTAGAGACCGGGGAGCTGTTTTTT.

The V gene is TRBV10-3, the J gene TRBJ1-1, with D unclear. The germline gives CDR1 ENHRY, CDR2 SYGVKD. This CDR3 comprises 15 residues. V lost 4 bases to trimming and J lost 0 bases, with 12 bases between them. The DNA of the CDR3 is TGTGCCATCAGTGGGAGGCAGGCACTGAACACTGAAGCTTTCTTT. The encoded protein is CAISGRQALNTEAFF.

The CDR3 protein is CSVAEGRDTF. CDR3 coding DNA: TGCAGCGTTGCGGAGGGCCGGGACACCTTC. The chain links TRBV29-1 to TRBJ1-2; D gene ambiguous. V was trimmed by 4 bases and J by 12 bases, leaving 12 bases between them. In germline, CDR1 is SQVTM, CDR2 ANQGSEA. The CDR3 sequence is 10 residues long.

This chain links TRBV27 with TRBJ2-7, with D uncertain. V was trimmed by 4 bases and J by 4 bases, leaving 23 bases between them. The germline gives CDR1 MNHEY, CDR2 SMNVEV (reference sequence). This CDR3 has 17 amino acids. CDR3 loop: CASSSLIGSVDYYEQYF. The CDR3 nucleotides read TGTGCCAGCAGTTCCCTCATTGGTTCAGTCGATTATTACGAGCAGTACTTC.

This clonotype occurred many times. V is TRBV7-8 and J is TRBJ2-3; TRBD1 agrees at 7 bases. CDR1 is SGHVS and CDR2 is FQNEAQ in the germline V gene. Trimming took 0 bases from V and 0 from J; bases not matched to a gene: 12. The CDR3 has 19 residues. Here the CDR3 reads CASSLAGQVWGSSTDTQYF. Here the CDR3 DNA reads TGTGCCAGCAGCTTAGCAGGACAGGTTTGGGGATCTAGCACAGATACGCAGTATTTT. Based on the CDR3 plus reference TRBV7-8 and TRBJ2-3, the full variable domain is GAGVSQSPRYKVAKRGQDVALRCDPISGHVSLFWYQQALGQGPEFLTYFQNEAQLDKSGLPSDRFFAERPEGSVSTLKIQRTQQEDSAVYLCASSLAGQVWGSSTDTQYFGPGTRLTVL.

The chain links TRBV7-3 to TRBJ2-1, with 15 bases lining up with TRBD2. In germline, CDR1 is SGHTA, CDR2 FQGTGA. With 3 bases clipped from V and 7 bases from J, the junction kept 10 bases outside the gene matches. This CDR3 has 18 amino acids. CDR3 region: CASSFGTSGRMRVNEQFF. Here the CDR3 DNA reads TGTGCCAGCAGCTTTGGGACTAGCGGGAGGATGAGAGTGAATGAGCAGTTCTTC.

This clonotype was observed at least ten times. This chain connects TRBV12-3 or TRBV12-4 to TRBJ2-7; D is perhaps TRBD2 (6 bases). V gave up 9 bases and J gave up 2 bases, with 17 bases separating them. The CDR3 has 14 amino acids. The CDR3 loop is CASTNRDLPYEQYF. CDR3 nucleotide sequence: TGTGCCAGTACTAACCGGGACTTGCCCTACGAGCAGTACTTC.

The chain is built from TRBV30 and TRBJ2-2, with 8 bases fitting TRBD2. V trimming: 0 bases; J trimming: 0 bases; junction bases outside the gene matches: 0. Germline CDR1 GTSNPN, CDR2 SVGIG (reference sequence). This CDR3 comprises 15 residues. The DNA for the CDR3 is TGTGCCTGGAGTGTAGCGGGAGCGAACACCGGGGAGCTGTTTTTT. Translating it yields CAWSVAGANTGELFF.

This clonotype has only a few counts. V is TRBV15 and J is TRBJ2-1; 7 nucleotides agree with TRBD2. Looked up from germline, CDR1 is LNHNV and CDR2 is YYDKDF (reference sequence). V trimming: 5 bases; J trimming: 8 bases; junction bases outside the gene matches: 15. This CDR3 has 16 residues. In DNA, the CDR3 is TGTGCCACCAGCGGCGGAAGGTCTAGCGGCCTTTATGAGCAGTTCTTC. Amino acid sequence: CATSGGRSSGLYEQFF.

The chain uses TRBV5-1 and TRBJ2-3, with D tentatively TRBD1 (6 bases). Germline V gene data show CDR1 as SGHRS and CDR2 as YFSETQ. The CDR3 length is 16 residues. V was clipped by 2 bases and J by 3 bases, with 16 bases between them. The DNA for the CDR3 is TGCGCCAGCAGCTTCAGGGGATTCGGGGTAACAGATACGCAGTATTTT. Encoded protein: CASSFRGFGVTDTQYF.

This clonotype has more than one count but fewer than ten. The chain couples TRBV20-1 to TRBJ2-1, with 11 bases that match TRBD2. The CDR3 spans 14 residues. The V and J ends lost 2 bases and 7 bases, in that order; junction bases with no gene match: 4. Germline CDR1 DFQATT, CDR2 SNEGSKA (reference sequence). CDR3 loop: CSARQLAGVNEQFF. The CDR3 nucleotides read TGCAGTGCTAGACAACTAGCGGGAGTTAATGAGCAGTTCTTC.

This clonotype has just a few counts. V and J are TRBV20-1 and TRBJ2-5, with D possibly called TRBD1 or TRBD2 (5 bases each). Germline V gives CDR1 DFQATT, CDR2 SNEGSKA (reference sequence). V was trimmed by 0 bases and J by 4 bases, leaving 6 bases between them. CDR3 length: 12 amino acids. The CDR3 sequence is CSARDGGETQYF. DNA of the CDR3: TGCAGTGCTAGAGATGGGGGAGAGACCCAGTACTTC.

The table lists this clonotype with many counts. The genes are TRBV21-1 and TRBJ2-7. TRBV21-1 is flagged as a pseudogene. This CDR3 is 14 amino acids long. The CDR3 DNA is TGTGCCAGCAGCAAAGGGAAGTCCTTCTACGAGCAGTACGTC. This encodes CASSKGKSFYEQYV.

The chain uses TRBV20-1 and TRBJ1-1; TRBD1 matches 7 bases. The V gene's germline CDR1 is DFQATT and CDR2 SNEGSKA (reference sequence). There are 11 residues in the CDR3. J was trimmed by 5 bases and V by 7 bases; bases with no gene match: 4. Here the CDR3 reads CSVKGATEAFF. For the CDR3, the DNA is TGCAGTGTCAAGGGGGCGACTGAAGCTTTCTTT.

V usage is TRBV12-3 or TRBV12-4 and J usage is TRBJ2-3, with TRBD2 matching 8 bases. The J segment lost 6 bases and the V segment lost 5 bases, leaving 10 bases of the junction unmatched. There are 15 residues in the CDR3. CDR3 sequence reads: CASSRYSGAGDTQYF. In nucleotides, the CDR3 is TGTGCCAGCAGTAGATATAGCGGGGCCGGGGATACGCAGTATTTT.

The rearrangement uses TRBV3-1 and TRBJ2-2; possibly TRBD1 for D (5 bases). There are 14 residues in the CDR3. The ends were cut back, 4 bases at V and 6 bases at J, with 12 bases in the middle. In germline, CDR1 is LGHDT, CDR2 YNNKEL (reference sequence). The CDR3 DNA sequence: TGTGCCAGCAGCCCAGCAGGGTTGGCCGGGGAGCTGTTTTTT. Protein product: CASSPAGLAGELFF. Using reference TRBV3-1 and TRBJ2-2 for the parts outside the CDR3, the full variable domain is DTAVSQTPKYLVTQMGNDKSIKCEQNLGHDTMYWYKQDSKKFLKIMFSYNNKELIINETVPNRFSPKSPDKAHLNLHINSLELGDSAVYFCASSPAGLAGELFFGEGSRLTVL.

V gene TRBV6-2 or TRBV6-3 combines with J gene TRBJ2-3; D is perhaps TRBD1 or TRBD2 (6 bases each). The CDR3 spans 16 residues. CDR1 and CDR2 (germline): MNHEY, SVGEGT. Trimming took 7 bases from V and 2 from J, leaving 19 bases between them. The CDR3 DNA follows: TGTGCCAGCACCAGGGGCGGGAAGGGCCCCACAGATACGCAGTATTTT. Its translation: CASTRGGKGPTDTQYF.

CDR3 DNA: TGTGCCAGCAGCCACCTCGGGGCGGGAGGGTACACAGATACGCAGTATTTT. Translated: CASSHLGAGGYTDTQYF. V gene TRBV4-2 combines with J gene TRBJ2-3, with TRBD2 matching over 9 bases. The V and J ends lost 3 bases and 2 bases, in that order; junction bases with no gene match: 9. Germline assignment: CDR1 LGHNA and CDR2 YNFKEQ. The CDR3 runs 17 residues.

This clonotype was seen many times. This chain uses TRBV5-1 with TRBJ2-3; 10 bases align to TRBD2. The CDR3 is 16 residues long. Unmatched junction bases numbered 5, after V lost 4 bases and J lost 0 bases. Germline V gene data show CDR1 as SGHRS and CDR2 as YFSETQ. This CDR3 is CASSMRLAGSTDTQYF. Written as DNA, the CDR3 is TGCGCCAGCAGCATGAGACTAGCGGGTAGCACAGATACGCAGTATTTT.

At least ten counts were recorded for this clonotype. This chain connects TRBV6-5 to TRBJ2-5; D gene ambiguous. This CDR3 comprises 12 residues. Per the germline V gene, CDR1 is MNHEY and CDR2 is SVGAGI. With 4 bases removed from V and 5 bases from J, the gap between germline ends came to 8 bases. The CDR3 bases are TGTGCCAGCAGTTCGACTGGGGAGACCCAGTACTTC. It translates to CASSSTGETQYF.